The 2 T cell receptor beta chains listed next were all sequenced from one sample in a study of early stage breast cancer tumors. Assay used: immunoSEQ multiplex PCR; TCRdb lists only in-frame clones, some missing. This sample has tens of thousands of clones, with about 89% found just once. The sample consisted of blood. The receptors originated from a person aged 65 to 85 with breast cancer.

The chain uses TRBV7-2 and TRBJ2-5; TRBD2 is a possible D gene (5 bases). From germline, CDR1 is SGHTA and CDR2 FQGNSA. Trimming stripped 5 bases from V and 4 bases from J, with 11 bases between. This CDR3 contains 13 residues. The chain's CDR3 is CASSTIEGETQYF. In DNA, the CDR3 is TGTGCCAGCAGCACCATAGAGGGAGAGACCCAGTACTTC.

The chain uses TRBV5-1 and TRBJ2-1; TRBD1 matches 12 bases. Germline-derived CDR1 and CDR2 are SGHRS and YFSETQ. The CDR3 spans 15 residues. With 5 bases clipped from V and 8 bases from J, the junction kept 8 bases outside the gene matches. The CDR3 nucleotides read TGCGCCAGCAGGCCGATCGGGACAGGGGGCTATGAGCAGTTCTTC. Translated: CASRPIGTGGYEQFF.